This is a list of T cell receptor beta chains from one sample in a study of blood T cells in healthy people across ages. In TCRdb, the 5' RACE reads were re-called with MiXCR into one record per CDR3 protein. The data hold some 1.5 million distinct CDR3 sequences, with 42% observed a single time. The specimen was blood. These receptors all come from a woman aged 18-29 years in good health. Each CDR3 is given with its conserved first and last residue. Each record gives: clone size, J gene, V gene, D gene, CDR3 DNA, CDR3 protein. A D gene is named only where the DNA matches it firmly. The size entry is marked missing in some rows and otherwise reads once, few, many or a size class.

clone size: few
J gene: TRBJ2-2
V gene: TRBV20-1
D gene: -
CDR3 DNA: TGCAGTACAAGATCGGGGATTTCGAACACCGGGGAGCTGTTTTTT
CDR3 protein: CSTRSGISNTGELFF

clone size: -
J gene: TRBJ1-2
V gene: TRBV4-2
D gene: TRBD1
CDR3 DNA: TGTGCCAGCAGCCAAGATAGGTTCGGGACAGGGATGAACTATGGCTACACCTTC
CDR3 protein: CASSQDRFGTGMNYGYTF

clone size: few
J gene: TRBJ1-2
V gene: TRBV5-1
D gene: -
CDR3 DNA: TGCGCCAGCAGCTTAGGGAACCACTATGGCTACACCTTC
CDR3 protein: CASSLGNHYGYTF

clone size: -
J gene: TRBJ2-5
V gene: TRBV7-2
D gene: TRBD2
CDR3 DNA: TGTGCCAGCAGCTTTGACGGGACTAGCGGGGGGGACCAGTACTTC
CDR3 protein: CASSFDGTSGGDQYF

clone size: -
J gene: TRBJ1-6
V gene: TRBV7-2
D gene: TRBD1
CDR3 DNA: TGTGCCAGCAGATGGACAGGGTTGAATTCACCCCCCCACTTT
CDR3 protein: CASRWTGLNSPPHF

clone size: -
J gene: TRBJ1-5
V gene: TRBV20-1
D gene: -
CDR3 DNA: TGCAGTGCTAGTCCTGGACAGATCAATCAGCCCCAGCATTTT
CDR3 protein: CSASPGQINQPQHF

clone size: -
J gene: TRBJ1-2
V gene: TRBV15
D gene: -
CDR3 DNA: TGTGCCACCAGCAATCAATTCCGGGAGCCCCTTTATGGCTACACCTTC
CDR3 protein: CATSNQFREPLYGYTF

clone size: -
J gene: TRBJ2-7
V gene: TRBV4-1
D gene: -
CDR3 DNA: TGCGCCAGCAGCCAAGGACAGCGCGAGCAGTACTTC
CDR3 protein: CASSQGQREQYF

clone size: -
J gene: TRBJ2-7
V gene: TRBV29-1
D gene: TRBD2
CDR3 DNA: TGCAGCGTTGAAATGAGACTAGCCGGGCACAATGAGCAGTACTTC
CDR3 protein: CSVEMRLAGHNEQYF

clone size: -
J gene: TRBJ2-3
V gene: TRBV6-6
D gene: -
CDR3 DNA: TGTGCCAATTCACGTGGCACAGATACGCAGTATTTT
CDR3 protein: CANSRGTDTQYF

clone size: -
J gene: TRBJ2-3
V gene: TRBV7-6
D gene: -
CDR3 DNA: TGTGCCAGCAGCCAAAGAGGCGGAGTAGGCACAGATACGCAGTATTTT
CDR3 protein: CASSQRGGVGTDTQYF

clone size: few
J gene: TRBJ1-4
V gene: TRBV12-3/TRBV12-4
D gene: TRBD1
CDR3 DNA: TGTGCCAGCAGTCCCGGGACAGGGTATGAAAAACTGTTTTTT
CDR3 protein: CASSPGTGYEKLFF

clone size: few
J gene: TRBJ2-7
V gene: TRBV28
D gene: TRBD2
CDR3 DNA: TGTGCCAGCAGTCTACATAGCGGGACCTCCTACGAGCAGTACTTC
CDR3 protein: CASSLHSGTSYEQYF

clone size: -
J gene: TRBJ1-1
V gene: TRBV2
D gene: -
CDR3 DNA: TGTGCCAGCAAGCCCCGGGACACAAACATTGAAGCTTTCTTT
CDR3 protein: CASKPRDTNIEAFF

clone size: -
J gene: TRBJ2-1
V gene: TRBV2
D gene: TRBD2
CDR3 DNA: TGTGCCAGCATAACCGGGACTAGCGGACATAAAGATCAGCAGTTCTTC
CDR3 protein: CASITGTSGHKDQQFF

clone size: few
J gene: TRBJ2-7
V gene: TRBV7-2
D gene: -
CDR3 DNA: TGTGCCAGCAGCTTCGCCGAAACAGGCTACGAGCAGTACTTC
CDR3 protein: CASSFAETGYEQYF

clone size: -
J gene: TRBJ2-3
V gene: TRBV20-1
D gene: -
CDR3 DNA: TGCAGTACCTCCTATCCAGGGTCTGATACGCAGTATTTT
CDR3 protein: CSTSYPGSDTQYF

clone size: few
J gene: TRBJ1-5
V gene: TRBV20-1
D gene: -
CDR3 DNA: TGCAGTGCTAGAGATCTAAGGTTGGGGGCCAATCAGCCCCAGCATTTT
CDR3 protein: CSARDLRLGANQPQHF

clone size: -
J gene: TRBJ2-3
V gene: TRBV10-3
D gene: -
CDR3 DNA: TGTGCCATCATTGAGGCGAGTTCAGATACGCAGTATTTT
CDR3 protein: CAIIEASSDTQYF

clone size: -
J gene: TRBJ1-6
V gene: TRBV27
D gene: -
CDR3 DNA: TGTGCCAGCAGTTTAAAAAGGGGAGGTTATTCACCCCTCCACTTT
CDR3 protein: CASSLKRGGYSPLHF

clone size: -
J gene: TRBJ1-6
V gene: TRBV20-1
D gene: -
CDR3 DNA: TGCAGTGCTAGACGATCCGGGATTAATAATTCACCCCTCCACTTT
CDR3 protein: CSARRSGINNSPLHF

clone size: -
J gene: TRBJ2-7
V gene: TRBV30
D gene: -
CDR3 DNA: TGTGCCTGGATGGGGGGGCCCTACAATGAGCAGTACTTC
CDR3 protein: CAWMGGPYNEQYF